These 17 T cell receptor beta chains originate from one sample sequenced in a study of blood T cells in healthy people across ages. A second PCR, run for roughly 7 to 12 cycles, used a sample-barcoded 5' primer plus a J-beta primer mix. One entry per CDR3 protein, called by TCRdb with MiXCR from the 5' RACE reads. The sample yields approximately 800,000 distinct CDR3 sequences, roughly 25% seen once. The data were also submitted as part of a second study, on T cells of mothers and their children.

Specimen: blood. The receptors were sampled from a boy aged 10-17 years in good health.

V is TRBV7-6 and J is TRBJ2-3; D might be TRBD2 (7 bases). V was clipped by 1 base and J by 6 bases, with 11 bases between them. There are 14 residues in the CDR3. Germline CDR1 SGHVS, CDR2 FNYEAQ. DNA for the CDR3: TGTGCCAGCAGCTTAGTTTCGGGGGGCGATACGCAGTATTTT. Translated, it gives CASSLVSGGDTQYF.

This CDR3 is CASSDRGLAFADTQYF. In DNA form, the CDR3 reads TGTGCCAGCAGTGACAGGGGACTAGCGTTCGCAGATACGCAGTATTTT. The V gene is TRBV6-6, the J gene TRBJ2-3, with 10 bases that match TRBD2. With V trimmed by 5 bases and J by 4 bases, 9 bases remained unmatched. CDR3 length: 16 residues. In germline, CDR1 is MNHNY, CDR2 SVGAGI (reference sequence).

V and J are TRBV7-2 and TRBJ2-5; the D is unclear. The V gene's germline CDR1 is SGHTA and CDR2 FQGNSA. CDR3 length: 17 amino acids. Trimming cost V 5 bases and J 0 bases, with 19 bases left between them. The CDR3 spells CASSPGPHGSYQETQYF. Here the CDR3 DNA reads TGTGCCAGCAGCCCCGGACCCCACGGTTCGTACCAAGAGACCCAGTACTTC. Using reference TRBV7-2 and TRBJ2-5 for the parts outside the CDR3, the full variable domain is GAGVSQSPSNKVTEKGKDVELRCDPISGHTALYWYRQSLGQGLEFLIYFQGNSAPDKSGLPSDRFSAERTGGSVSTLTIQRTQQEDSAVYLCASSPGPHGSYQETQYFGPGTRLLVL.

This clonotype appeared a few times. The DNA of the CDR3 is TGTGCCAGCAGCCCTCGACAGAACAATGAGCAGTTCTTC. It encodes CASSPRQNNEQFF. The rearrangement joins TRBV6-6 to TRBJ2-1; D might be TRBD1 (5 bases). Germline V CDR1 and CDR2: MNHNY, SVGAGI (reference sequence). This CDR3 region has 13 residues. V was shortened by 6 bases and J by 5 bases, with 11 bases between the two germline ends.

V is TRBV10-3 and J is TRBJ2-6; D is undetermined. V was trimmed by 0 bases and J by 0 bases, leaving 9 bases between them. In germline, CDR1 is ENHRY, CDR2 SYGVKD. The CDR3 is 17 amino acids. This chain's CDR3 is CAISESAVVSGANVLTF. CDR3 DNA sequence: TGTGCCATCAGTGAGTCGGCGGTGGTCTCTGGGGCCAACGTCCTGACTTTC.

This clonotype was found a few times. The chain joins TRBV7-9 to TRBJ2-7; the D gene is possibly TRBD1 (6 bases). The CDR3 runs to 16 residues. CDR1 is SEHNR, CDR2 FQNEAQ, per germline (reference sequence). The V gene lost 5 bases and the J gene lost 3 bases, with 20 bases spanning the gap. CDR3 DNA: TGTGCCAGCAGCCCGTCGGACAGTTTGGCACGCTACGAGCAGTACTTC. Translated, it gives CASSPSDSLARYEQYF. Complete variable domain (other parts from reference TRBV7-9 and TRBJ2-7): DTGVSQNPRHKITKRGQNVTFRCDPISEHNRLYWYRQTLGQGPEFLTYFQNEAQLEKSRLLSDRFSAERPKGSFSTLEIQRTEQGDSAMYLCASSPSDSLARYEQYFGPGTRLTVT.

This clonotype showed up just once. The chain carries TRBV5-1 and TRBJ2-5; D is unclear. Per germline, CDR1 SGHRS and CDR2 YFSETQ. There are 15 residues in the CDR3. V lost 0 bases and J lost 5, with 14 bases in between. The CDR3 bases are TGCGCCAGCAGCTTGGCCGGGTCCTCCAGGGAGACCCAGTACTTC. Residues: CASSLAGSSRETQYF.

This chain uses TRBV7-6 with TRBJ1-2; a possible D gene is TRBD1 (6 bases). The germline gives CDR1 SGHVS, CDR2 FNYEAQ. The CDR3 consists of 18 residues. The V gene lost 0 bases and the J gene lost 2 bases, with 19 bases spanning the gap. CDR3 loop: CASSLAPGLGGHNYGYTF. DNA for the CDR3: TGTGCCAGCAGCTTAGCGCCGGGATTGGGGGGGCACAACTATGGCTACACCTTC.

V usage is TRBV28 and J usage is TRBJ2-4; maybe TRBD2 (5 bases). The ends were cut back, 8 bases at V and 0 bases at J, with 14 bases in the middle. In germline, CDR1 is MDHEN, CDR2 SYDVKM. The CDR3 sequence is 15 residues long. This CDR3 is CASHFGVGAKNIQYF. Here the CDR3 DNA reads TGTGCCAGCCACTTCGGGGTTGGAGCCAAAAACATTCAGTACTTC.

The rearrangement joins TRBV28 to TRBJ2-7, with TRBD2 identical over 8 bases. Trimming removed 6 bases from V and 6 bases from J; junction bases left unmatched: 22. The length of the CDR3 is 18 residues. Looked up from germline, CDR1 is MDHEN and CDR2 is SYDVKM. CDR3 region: CASSFRQVQAGDRREQYF. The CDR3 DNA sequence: TGTGCCAGCAGCTTTAGACAGGTACAAGCGGGAGATCGTCGCGAGCAGTACTTC.

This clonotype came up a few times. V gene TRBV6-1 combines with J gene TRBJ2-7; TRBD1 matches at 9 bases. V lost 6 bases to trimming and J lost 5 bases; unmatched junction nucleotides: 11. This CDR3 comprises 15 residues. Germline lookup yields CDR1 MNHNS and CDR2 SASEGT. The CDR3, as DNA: TGTGCCAGCAGCTCGGACAGGGGCTTCATTAACGAGCAGTACTTC. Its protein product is CASSSDRGFINEQYF.

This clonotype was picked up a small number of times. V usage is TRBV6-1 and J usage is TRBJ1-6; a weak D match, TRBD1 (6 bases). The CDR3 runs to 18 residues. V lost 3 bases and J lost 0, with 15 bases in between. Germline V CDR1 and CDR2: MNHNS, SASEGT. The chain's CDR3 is CASSDEQGSSSYNSPLHF. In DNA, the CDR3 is TGTGCCAGCAGTGACGAACAGGGTTCTAGCTCCTATAATTCACCCCTCCACTTT.

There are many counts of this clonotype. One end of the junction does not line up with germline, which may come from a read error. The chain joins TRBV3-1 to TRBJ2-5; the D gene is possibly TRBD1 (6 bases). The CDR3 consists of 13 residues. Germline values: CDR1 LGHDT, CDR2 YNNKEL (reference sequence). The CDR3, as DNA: TGCGCCAGCAGCCGGACAGACCAAGAGACCCAGTACTTC. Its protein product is CASSRTDQETQYF.

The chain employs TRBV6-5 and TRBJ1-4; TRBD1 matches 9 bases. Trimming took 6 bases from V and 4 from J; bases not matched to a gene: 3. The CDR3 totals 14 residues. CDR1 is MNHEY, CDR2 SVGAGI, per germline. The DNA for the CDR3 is TGTGCCAGCAGAGGGACAGGGTATAATGAAAAACTGTTTTTT. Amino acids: CASRGTGYNEKLFF.

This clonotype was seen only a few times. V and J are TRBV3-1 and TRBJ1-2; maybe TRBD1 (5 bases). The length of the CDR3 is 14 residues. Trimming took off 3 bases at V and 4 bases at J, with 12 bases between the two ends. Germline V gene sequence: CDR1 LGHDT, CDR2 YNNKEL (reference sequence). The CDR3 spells CASSHLTGTYGYTF. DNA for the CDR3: TGTGCCAGCAGCCACCTAACCGGGACCTATGGCTACACCTTC.

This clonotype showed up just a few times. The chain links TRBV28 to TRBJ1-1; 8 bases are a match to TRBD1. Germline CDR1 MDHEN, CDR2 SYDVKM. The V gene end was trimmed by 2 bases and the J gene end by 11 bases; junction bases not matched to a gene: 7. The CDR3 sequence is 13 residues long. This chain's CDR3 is CASSLPGTGVAFF. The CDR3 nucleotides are TGTGCCAGCAGTTTACCCGGGACAGGCGTCGCTTTCTTT.

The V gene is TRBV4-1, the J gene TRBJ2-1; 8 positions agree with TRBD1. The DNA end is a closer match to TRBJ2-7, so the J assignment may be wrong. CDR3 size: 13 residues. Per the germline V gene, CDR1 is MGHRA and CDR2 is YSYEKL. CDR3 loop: CASSHGQGYEQYF. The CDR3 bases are TGCGCCAGCAGCCACGGACAGGGCTACGAGCAGTACTTC.